A selection of T cell receptor beta chains follows, all from one sample in a study of OX40 agonist ivuxolimab in advanced cancers. The protocol was immunoSEQ multiplex PCR, while the TCRdb copy is restricted to in-frame clones and leaves out a portion. Of around 68,000 clones detected, approximately 86% appear once; the ten largest clones hold 2.5% to 3%. This material consisted of CD4+ or CD8+ T cells sorted from blood, taken in a trial of the OX40 agonist ivuxolimab. These receptors originate from an adult with an advanced solid tumor such as melanoma, head and neck, liver or kidney cancer. The CDR3 runs from the conserved cysteine through the conserved F or W. The order of the fields is CDR3 length, D gene, J gene, V gene, clone size, CDR3 protein, CDR3 DNA. The D gene is left open where the match is weak. Not every row has a clone size; where given, it reads once, few, many or a size class.

15,TRBD2,TRBJ2-7,TRBV2,-,CASTPGAGGGYEQYF,TGTGCCAGCACCCCCGGAGCGGGAGGGGGCTACGAGCAGTACTTC
13,-,TRBJ2-1,TRBV6-1,-,CASSTVRGDEQFF,TGTGCCAGCAGTACCGTGAGGGGAGATGAGCAGTTCTTC
12,-,TRBJ1-2,TRBV7-9,once,CASSFPGGGYTF,TGTGCCAGCAGCTTTCCCGGGGGAGGCTACACCTTC
15,TRBD2,TRBJ2-2,TRBV28,-,CASSESSGRFGELFF,TGTGCCAGCAGTGAAAGTAGCGGGAGGTTCGGGGAGCTGTTTTTT
12,TRBD1,TRBJ1-1,TRBV30,-,CAWSGAGGAAFF,TGTGCCTGGAGTGGTGCAGGGGGAGCCGCTTTCTTT
12,TRBD2,TRBJ2-5,TRBV30,-,CAWRGGVETQYF,TGTGCCTGGCGCGGGGGTGTGGAGACCCAGTACTTC
16,-,TRBJ1-6,TRBV5-1,-,CASSPGGGAGNSPLHF,TGCGCCAGCAGCCCAGGAGGGGGGGCCGGGAATTCACCCCTCCACTTT
15,-,TRBJ1-5,TRBV6-5,-,CASSRTYGGNQPQHF,TGTGCCAGCAGCCGGACCTACGGAGGAAATCAGCCCCAGCATTTT
14,TRBD1,TRBJ2-5,TRBV9,-,CASSGDRPQETQYF,TGTGCCAGCAGCGGGGACAGGCCCCAAGAGACCCAGTACTTC
14,TRBD1,TRBJ2-3,TRBV29-1,-,CSVERQGATDTQYF,TGCAGCGTTGAACGACAGGGGGCCACAGATACGCAGTATTTT
16,TRBD2,TRBJ2-7,TRBV28,-,CASSSPASGFQYEQYF,TGTGCCAGCAGTTCCCCGGCTAGCGGGTTCCAATACGAGCAGTACTTC
16,TRBD1,TRBJ2-3,TRBV19,-,CASSMGTGLSRDTQYF,TGTGCCAGTAGTATGGGGACAGGGTTGAGTCGCGATACGCAGTATTTT
14,-,TRBJ1-1,TRBV18,-,CASSVETVSAEAFF,TGTGCCAGCTCAGTCGAGACAGTATCCGCTGAAGCTTTCTTT
13,-,TRBJ1-6,TRBV19,-,CASSIEQGSPLHF,TGTGCCAGTAGTATAGAACAGGGTTCACCCCTCCACTTT
14,-,TRBJ1-1,TRBV7-3,-,CASSLSGGYTEAFF,TGTGCCAGCAGCTTATCTGGGGGCTATACTGAAGCTTTCTTT
15,TRBD1,TRBJ1-1,TRBV28,few,CASSLGQGFRTEAFF,TGTGCCAGCAGTTTGGGACAGGGCTTTAGGACTGAAGCTTTCTTT
15,TRBD1,TRBJ2-7,TRBV4-3,-,CASSQVSGTGNEQYF,TGCGCCAGCAGCCAAGTCTCAGGGACAGGGAACGAGCAGTACTTC
11,-,TRBJ2-5,TRBV5-1,-,CTSSLQETQYF,TGCACCAGCAGCTTACAGGAGACCCAGTACTTC
15,TRBD1,TRBJ1-1,TRBV28,-,CASSSGQGMNTEAFF,TGTGCCAGCAGTTCCGGACAGGGCATGAACACTGAAGCTTTCTTT
13,-,TRBJ2-5,TRBV5-1,-,CASRHGLQETQYF,TGCGCCAGCAGACATGGACTCCAAGAGACCCAGTACTTC
14,-,TRBJ1-5,TRBV30,-,CAWSVRAGDQPQHF,TGTGCCTGGAGTGTACGGGCCGGGGACCAGCCCCAGCATTTT
15,TRBD2,TRBJ2-3,TRBV5-5,-,CASSLWLAVTDTQYF,TGTGCCAGCAGCTTGTGGCTAGCGGTCACAGATACGCAGTATTTT
15,-,TRBJ2-7,TRBV7-9,-,CASSFDGRPPYEQYF,TGTGCCAGCAGCTTTGACGGGCGGCCGCCGTACGAGCAGTACTTC
14,-,TRBJ1-6,TRBV7-3,-,CASSWTAGNSPLHF,TGTGCCAGCAGCTGGACAGCAGGGAATTCACCCCTCCACTTT
14,-,TRBJ2-7,TRBV6-6,-,CASSYLTGSYEQYF,TGTGCCAGCAGTTACCTGACTGGTAGTTACGAGCAGTACTTC
15,TRBD2,TRBJ2-1,TRBV28,-,CASTLGLAGAAEQFF,TGTGCCAGCACCCTGGGGCTAGCGGGAGCGGCCGAGCAGTTCTTC
14,-,TRBJ1-5,TRBV6-1,-,CASTEGWTNQPQHF,TGTGCCAGCACCGAGGGCTGGACCAATCAGCCCCAGCATTTT
14,-,TRBJ1-1,TRBV2,-,CASRVDREYTEAFF,TGTGCCAGCAGAGTGGACCGGGAATACACTGAAGCTTTCTTT
12,-,TRBJ2-7,TRBV19,-,CASRSSGYEQYF,TGTGCCAGTAGAAGTAGCGGTTACGAGCAGTACTTC
11,-,TRBJ2-1,TRBV5-1,-,CASSLVSEQFF,TGTGCCAGCAGCTTGGTGTCTGAGCAGTTCTTC
16,TRBD2,TRBJ2-3,TRBV7-3,-,CASSAGLAGGQYTQYF,TGTGCCAGCAGCGCCGGACTAGCGGGGGGGCAATATACGCAGTATTTT
14,-,TRBJ1-2,TRBV18,once,CASSPNAANYGYAF,TGTGCCAGCTCACCAAACGCGGCTAACTATGGCTACGCCTTC
16,TRBD1,TRBJ2-5,TRBV18,-,CASSARTGPFQETQYF,TGTGCCAGCTCAGCACGGACAGGGCCATTCCAAGAGACCCAGTACTTC
15,-,TRBJ1-6,TRBV6-1,-,CASSEASRLNSPLHF,TGTGCCAGCAGTGAAGCGTCTCGCTTGAATTCACCCCTCCACTTT
13,-,TRBJ1-2,TRBV29-1,-,CSVETIPNYGYTF,TGCAGCGTTGAGACCATACCTAACTATGGCTACACCTTC
15,TRBD1,TRBJ1-4,TRBV7-2,-,CASSSPRGVDEKLFF,TGTGCCAGCAGCTCGCCCAGGGGGGTCGATGAAAAACTGTTTTTT
16,TRBD1,TRBJ1-4,TRBV7-9,-,CASSLSVGQGGEKLFF,TGTGCCAGCAGCTTAAGTGTGGGACAGGGTGGTGAAAAACTGTTTTTT
13,TRBD1,TRBJ2-1,TRBV30,-,CAWTLAGGTEQFF,TGTGCCTGGACCTTGGCAGGGGGCACTGAGCAGTTCTTC
16,TRBD1,TRBJ1-5,TRBV4-1,-,CASSQDPGGANQPQHF,TGCGCCAGCAGCCAAGATCCAGGGGGTGCCAATCAGCCCCAGCATTTT
16,-,TRBJ2-3,TRBV7-6,-,CASSQQPHSTTDTQYF,TGTGCCAGCAGCCAGCAACCCCACAGTACCACAGATACGCAGTATTTT
12,-,TRBJ2-7,TRBV2,-,CASSGSRYEQYF,TGTGCCAGCAGTGGATCCCGCTACGAGCAGTACTTT
13,-,TRBJ1-2,TRBV5-4,-,CASSMAVGFGYTF,TGTGCCAGCAGCATGGCCGTCGGCTTTGGCTACACCTTC
17,TRBD2,TRBJ2-2,TRBV18,-,CASSPTLAGANTGELFF,TGTGCCAGCTCACCCACACTAGCGGGGGCCAACACCGGGGAGCTGTTTTTT
16,TRBD2,TRBJ2-7,TRBV11-2,-,CASRQKLAGGLSEQYF,TGTGCCAGCAGACAAAAGCTAGCGGGAGGTTTAAGCGAGCAGTACTTC
16,TRBD2,TRBJ2-1,TRBV27,-,CASSLRVSGTYNEQFF,TGTGCCAGCAGTTTAAGGGTTAGCGGGACCTACAATGAGCAGTTCTTC
15,TRBD2,TRBJ2-1,TRBV4-1,-,CASSQDGSGVMEQFF,TGCGCCAGCAGCCAAGATGGTAGCGGGGTAATGGAGCAGTTCTTC
12,-,TRBJ2-7,TRBV7-9,many,CASSVDRYEQYF,TGTGCCAGCAGCGTAGATCGGTACGAGCAGTACTTC
13,-,TRBJ1-5,TRBV30,-,CAWSRAGNQPQHF,TGTGCCTGGAGTAGGGCGGGCAATCAGCCCCAGCATTTT
13,-,TRBJ1-2,TRBV18,-,CASSPGGADGYTF,TGTGCCAGCTCACCAGGGGGCGCCGATGGCTACACCTTC
14,-,TRBJ2-2,TRBV11-2,-,CASSSLGNTGELFF,TGTGCCAGCAGCTCCCTGGGGAACACCGGGGAGCTGTTTTTT
15,-,TRBJ2-3,TRBV4-2,-,CASSQRLGRTDTQYF,TGTGCCAGCAGCCAGAGACTAGGGCGCACAGATACGCAGTATTTT
15,-,TRBJ2-5,TRBV28,-,CASRGPGYSKETQYF,TGTGCCAGCAGGGGACCGGGCTACTCAAAAGAGACCCAGTACTTC
13,-,TRBJ1-2,TRBV2,-,CATSGVRDYGYTF,TGTGCCACTAGCGGTGTCAGGGACTATGGCTACACCTTC
15,TRBD1,TRBJ2-4,TRBV6-1,once,CASSRPGQGQNIQYF,TGTGCCAGCAGTCGACCGGGACAGGGCCAAAACATTCAGTACTTC
15,-,TRBJ2-6,TRBV7-9,-,CASSLQSSGANVLTF,TGTGCCAGCAGCTTACAGAGCTCTGGGGCCAACGTCCTGACTTTC